This TCR beta chain was recorded in a study of blood T cell repertoires in COVID-19. As for the study in general: Acute and convalescent COVID-19 specimens originated in the United States, Italy and Spain. T cells, B-cell-depleted T cells, or PBMCs provided the cDNA or gDNA that served as material.

Across fewer than 25 US areas, participants ranged in age from about 18 to 100 years. Libraries were prepared by immunoSEQ multiplex PCR; TCRdb keeps only in-frame clonotypes and omits some of them. There are a few hundred thousand clones in the sample; about nine tenths occur only once, and about 9.4% lies in the top ten. The receptor was isolated from a woman aged 18-29 years who had recovered from COVID-19. Sequenced: PBMCs or T cells enriched from blood (not recorded which).

The CDR3 protein is CASSRTSGNTGELFF. The CDR3 DNA is TGTGCCAGCAGCAGGACTAGCGGGAACACCGGGGAGCTGTTTTTT. This rearrangement joins TRBV3-1 (or the pseudogene TRBV3-2) to TRBJ2-2; 10 bases agree with TRBD2. The J segment lost 1 base and the V segment lost 5 bases, leaving 1 base of the junction unmatched. The CDR3 length is 15 residues. From germline, CDR1 is LGHDT and CDR2 YNNKEL (reference sequence).